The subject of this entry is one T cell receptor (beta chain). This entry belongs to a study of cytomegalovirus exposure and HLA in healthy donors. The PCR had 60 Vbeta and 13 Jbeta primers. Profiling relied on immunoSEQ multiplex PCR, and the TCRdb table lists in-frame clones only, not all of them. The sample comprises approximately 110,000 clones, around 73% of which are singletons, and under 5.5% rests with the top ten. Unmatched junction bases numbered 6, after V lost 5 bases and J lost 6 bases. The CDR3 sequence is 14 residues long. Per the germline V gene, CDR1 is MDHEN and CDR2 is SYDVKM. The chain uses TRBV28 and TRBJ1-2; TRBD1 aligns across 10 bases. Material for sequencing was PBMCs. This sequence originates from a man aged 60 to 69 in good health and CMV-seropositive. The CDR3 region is CASSPLGQGDGYTF. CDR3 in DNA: TGTGCCAGCAGTCCTTTAGGACAGGGGGATGGCTACACCTTC.